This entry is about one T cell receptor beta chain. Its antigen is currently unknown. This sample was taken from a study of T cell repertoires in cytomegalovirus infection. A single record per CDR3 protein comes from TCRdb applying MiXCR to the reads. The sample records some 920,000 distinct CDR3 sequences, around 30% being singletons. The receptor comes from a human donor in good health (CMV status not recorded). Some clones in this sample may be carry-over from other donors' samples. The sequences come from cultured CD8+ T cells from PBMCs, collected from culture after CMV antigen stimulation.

The chain's CDR3 is CASTLTGGAFVGYTF. In nucleotides, the CDR3 is TGTGCCAGCACCCTGACAGGGGGCGCGTTTGTTGGCTACACCTTC. This chain connects TRBV27 to TRBJ1-2; the match to TRBD1 covers 10 bases. Germline assignment: CDR1 MNHEY and CDR2 SMNVEV (reference sequence). The V and J ends lost 7 bases and 7 bases, in that order; junction bases with no gene match: 12. The CDR3 is 15 residues long.